One sample yielded the 18 T cell receptor beta chains listed below, sequenced in a study of regulatory T cells in long-lasting Graves disease. Arm-PCR of CDR3 regions and iRepertoire HTBI primers were the basis on which TCR beta libraries were built. MiXCR, run by TCRdb on the multiplex PCR reads, gives a single entry per CDR3 protein. In the table there are about 540,000 distinct CDR3 sequences, less than 15% of which are singletons. Time point: newly diagnosed GD, antithyroid drugs for less than 3 months. RNA extracted from PBMCs served as the sequencing template. These data were likewise used in another study, on T cells in Graves' hyperthyroidism and ophthalmopathy.

The source was peripheral blood mononuclear cells (PBMCs), collected at new diagnosis, from a patient treated with antithyroid drugs. The source of these receptors is a man aged 30 to 39 with Graves disease.

Many counts were recorded for this clonotype. J is TRBJ2-5 and V is TRBV15, with 10 bases fitting TRBD2. Germline V gene sequence: CDR1 LNHNV, CDR2 YYDKDF (reference sequence). The V and J ends lost 6 bases and 4 bases, in that order; junction bases with no gene match: 17. The CDR3 runs to 18 residues. The CDR3 sequence: CATRAPRTSGPERETQYF. The CDR3 region has the DNA TGTGCCACCAGGGCCCCCCGGACTAGCGGCCCCGAGAGAGAGACCCAGTACTTC.

In its sample, this clonotype was seen many times. This chain uses TRBV7-9 with TRBJ2-5, with a possible D match to TRBD2 (6 bases). Trimming took 5 bases from V and 1 from J, leaving 11 bases between them. This CDR3 spans 14 amino acids. From germline, CDR1 is SEHNR and CDR2 FQNEAQ (reference sequence). The CDR3 sequence is CASSARDSQETQYF. The DNA of the CDR3 is TGTGCCAGCAGCGCCCGGGACTCCCAAGAGACCCAGTACTTC.

This clonotype was counted a few times. The rearrangement joins TRBV15 to TRBJ1-1; the D is unclear. With 6 bases removed from V and 6 bases from J, the gap between germline ends came to 23 bases. This CDR3 region has 16 residues. CDR1 LNHNV and CDR2 YYDKDF come from the germline V gene (reference sequence). The CDR3 bases are TGTGCCACCAGATCAGAGATGGGGTCTATGTACCCTGAAGCTTTCTTT. Translation gives CATRSEMGSMYPEAFF.

This clonotype was seen at least ten times. The gene calls are TRBV12-3 or TRBV12-4 and TRBJ2-3; TRBD2 is a possible D gene (6 bases). CDR3 length: 15 residues. Trimming removed 0 bases at V and 3 bases at J, with 10 bases between. The DNA of the CDR3 is TGTGCCAGCAGTTTAGCGCCGGGGGTTACAGATACGCAGTATTTT. This codes for CASSLAPGVTDTQYF.

This chain joins TRBV6-1 and TRBJ2-2; 10 bases line up with TRBD2. The germline CDR1 and CDR2 sequences are MNHNS and SASEGT. The CDR3 length is 14 residues. The V gene end was trimmed by 6 bases and the J gene end by 6 bases; junction bases not matched to a gene: 4. The CDR3 sequence is CASSIAGGPGELFF. The CDR3 nucleotides read TGTGCCAGCAGCATAGCGGGAGGTCCCGGGGAGCTGTTTTTT.

This clonotype was recorded at least ten times. The chain carries TRBV12-3 or TRBV12-4 and TRBJ1-4; D is perhaps TRBD1 (6 bases). This CDR3 has 15 amino acids. The ends were cut back, 10 bases at V and 0 bases at J, with 15 bases in the middle. The CDR3 nucleotides read TGTGCCACCACTACAGGGCATGCAACTAATGAAAAACTGTTTTTT. This codes for CATTTGHATNEKLFF.

This chain connects TRBV25-1 to TRBJ1-1, with D possibly being TRBD1 (5 bases). The CDR3 sequence is 14 residues long. The V end lost 3 bases, the J end lost 1 base, and 9 bases lay between the germline ends. The germline gives CDR1 MGHDK, CDR2 SYGVNS. CDR3 in DNA: TGTGCCAGCAGTGAGGACACCGGGAACACTGAAGCTTTCTTT. This codes for CASSEDTGNTEAFF.

This clonotype was found many times. V gene TRBV2 combines with J gene TRBJ2-2; possibly TRBD2 for D (6 bases). This CDR3 is 16 amino acids long. Germline V gene lookup returns CDR1 SNHLY and CDR2 FYNNEI. V lost 7 bases, J lost 0 bases, and 15 bases lay in between. Here the CDR3 reads CASTTEGGSNTGELFF. As DNA, the CDR3 is TGTGCCAGCACTACCGAGGGAGGCTCGAACACCGGGGAGCTGTTTTTT.

About this clonotype: Given a far larger clone just one base away, this is likely a sequencing read error. The V call is TRBV27, the J call TRBJ2-3; D might be TRBD1 or TRBD2, each matching 5 bases. The better agreement between TRBJ2-1 and the DNA end casts doubt on the J call. The CDR3 is 14 amino acids. CDR1 is MNHEY, CDR2 SMNVEV, per germline (reference sequence). This CDR3 reads CASNSGRANNEQFF. In nucleotides, the CDR3 is TGTGCCAGCAATTCAGGGCGGGCTAACAATGAGCAGTTCTTC.

The chain carries TRBV7-8 and TRBJ2-5, with D perhaps given as TRBD1 or TRBD2 (5 bases each). Trimming pared 1 base from V and 6 bases from J, leaving 12 bases between. This CDR3 comprises 14 residues. The germline V gene encodes CDR1 SGHVS and CDR2 FQNEAQ. In DNA form, the CDR3 reads TGTGCCAGCAGCTTAGTCCGGTGGGGGAAGACCCAGTACTTC. Translation gives CASSLVRWGKTQYF.

This clonotype was seen many times. V and J are TRBV29-1 and TRBJ2-5, with D perhaps matching TRBD1 or TRBD2 (5 bases each). CDR3 size: 15 residues. CDR1 SQVTM and CDR2 ANQGSEA come from the germline V gene. Trimming pared 0 bases from V and 2 bases from J, leaving 13 bases between. This CDR3 reads CSVEDRGRAQETQYF. CDR3 bases: TGCAGCGTTGAAGATCGGGGCAGGGCTCAAGAGACCCAGTACTTC.

In this sample, this clonotype turned up a few times. This chain links TRBV11-2 with TRBJ1-6; a possible D gene is TRBD1 (6 bases). From germline, CDR1 is SGHAT and CDR2 FQNNGV. The CDR3 spans 16 residues. Trimming pared 3 bases from V and 6 bases from J, leaving 15 bases between. The CDR3 region has the DNA TGTGCCAGCAGCTTGGGGCTCCGAGGGGGTAATTCACCCCTCCACTTT. The encoded protein is CASSLGLRGGNSPLHF. The full variable domain, rest sourced from reference TRBV11-2 and TRBJ1-6, is EAGVAQSPRYKIIEKRQSVAFWCNPISGHATLYWYQQILGQGPKLLIQFQNNGVVDDSQLPKDRFSAERLKGVDSTLKIQPAKLEDSAVYLCASSLGLRGGNSPLHFGNGTRLTVT.

This clonotype was detected ten times or more. The J gene is TRBJ1-5, the V gene TRBV20-1; D uncertain. Trimming took 6 bases from V and 6 from J, leaving 18 bases between them. The germline V gene encodes CDR1 DFQATT and CDR2 SNEGSKA (reference sequence). This CDR3 contains 14 residues. This chain's CDR3 is CSALERGPSQPQHF. The CDR3 DNA is TGCAGTGCCCTCGAACGAGGGCCGAGTCAGCCCCAGCATTTT.

Notes on this clonotype: A much bigger clone sits one base away, suggesting this may be a read error. The chain links TRBV10-3 to TRBJ2-5; weak D call: TRBD2 (5 bases). CDR1 is ENHRY and CDR2 is SYGVKD in the germline V gene. The CDR3 length is 15 residues. V lost 5 bases, J lost 1 base, and 14 bases lay in between. CDR3 nucleotide sequence: TGTGCCATCAGTCAGGACGGGGTCCCCCAAGAGACCCAGTACTTC. It is translated as CAISQDGVPQETQYF.

The sample holds many counts of this clonotype. This chain joins TRBV20-1 and TRBJ2-5, with D possibly being TRBD2 (5 bases). CDR3 length equals 16 residues. Trimming removed 5 bases at V and 1 base at J, with 20 bases between. In germline, CDR1 is DFQATT, CDR2 SNEGSKA (reference sequence). CDR3 in amino acids: CSAPLGKADSQETQYF. CDR3 in DNA: TGCAGTGCTCCCTTGGGGAAGGCGGACTCCCAAGAGACCCAGTACTTC.

This clonotype has just a few counts. A read error may produce the germline difference seen at one junction end. The CDR3 loop reads CAGSWDHSYGYTF. CDR3 nucleotides: TGTGCCGGCAGTTGGGATCACAGCTATGGCTACACCTTC. The rearrangement joins TRBV6-2 or TRBV6-3 to TRBJ1-2; no firm D call. CDR3 length: 13 residues. Per the germline V gene, CDR1 is MNHEY and CDR2 is SVGEGT.

This clonotype was recorded at least ten times. The rearrangement uses TRBV10-3 and TRBJ2-1; the match to TRBD1 covers 9 bases. With 5 bases clipped from V and 0 bases from J, the junction kept 5 bases outside the gene matches. The CDR3 sequence is 16 residues long. CDR1 is ENHRY, CDR2 SYGVKD, per germline. The CDR3 DNA is TGTGCCATCAGTCCCGGACAGGGGCCCTCCTACAATGAGCAGTTCTTC. This translates into CAISPGQGPSYNEQFF.

For this clonotype: A junction boundary mismatches the germline segment, possibly from a read error. This chain uses TRBV13 with TRBJ2-4; weak D call: TRBD2 (6 bases). CDR1 and CDR2 (germline): PRHDT, FYEKMQ (reference sequence). The length of the CDR3 is 16 residues. The CDR3 DNA reads as TGCGCCAGCAGCCAAGTTTGGGGGGTGGCCAAAAACATTCAGTACTTC. It codes for CASSQVWGVAKNIQYF.